This TCR beta chain comes out of a study of cytomegalovirus exposure and HLA in healthy donors. Study-wide results and caveats: When the data were analyzed later, several of the most significant clusters appeared to be linked to common viral pathogens. HLA alleles showed associations with around 15,000 TCR beta sequences in a later analysis, at a 0.05 false discovery rate. Most likely, a cluster of highly shared sequence variants arose as a sequencing artifact.

The CDR3 sequence is 13 residues long. The V gene lost 7 bases and the J gene lost 9 bases, with 18 bases spanning the gap. Per the germline V gene, CDR1 is MNHNS and CDR2 is SASEGT. Note on this clone: The antigen is undetermined.

The PCR was carried out with 60 Vbeta primers and 13 Jbeta primers. Repertoires were generated with immunoSEQ multiplex PCR, while TCRdb's copy carries only in-frame clones and drops some. The sample lists roughly 95,000 clones, around 82% occurring once. The chain links TRBV6-1 to TRBJ1-1; D call uncertain. The receptor was isolated from a man aged 30 to 45 in good health and CMV-seropositive. Sequences were obtained from PBMCs. The CDR3 DNA follows: TGTGCCAGCACCCAAGCGGAGGGCCTGAAAGCTTTCTTT. This codes for CASTQAEGLKAFF.